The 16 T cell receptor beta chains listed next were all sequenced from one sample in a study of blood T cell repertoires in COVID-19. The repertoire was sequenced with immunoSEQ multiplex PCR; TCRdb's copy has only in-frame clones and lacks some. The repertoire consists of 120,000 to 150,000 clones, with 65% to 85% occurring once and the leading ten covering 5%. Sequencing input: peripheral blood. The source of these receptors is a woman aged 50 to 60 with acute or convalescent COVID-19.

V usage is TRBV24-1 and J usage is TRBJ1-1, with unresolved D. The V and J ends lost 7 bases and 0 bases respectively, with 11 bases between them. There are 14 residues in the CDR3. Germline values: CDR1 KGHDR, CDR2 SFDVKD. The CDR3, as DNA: TGTGCCACCAGGAGTTCCGCTATGAACACTGAAGCTTTCTTT. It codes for CATRSSAMNTEAFF.

The DNA for the CDR3 is TGTGCCAGTAGTATCCGGGGGGAACATGGCTACACCTTC. This gives the protein CASSIRGEHGYTF. The V call is TRBV19, the J call TRBJ1-2; tentatively, D is TRBD1 (5 bases). Trimming pared 3 bases from V and 6 bases from J, leaving 11 bases between. Germline CDR1 reads LNHDA; CDR2 reads SQIVND (reference sequence). This CDR3 is 13 amino acids long.

The CDR3: CSVVASGAYEQYF. For the CDR3, the DNA is TGCAGCGTTGTGGCTAGCGGGGCCTACGAGCAGTACTTC. The chain is built from TRBV29-1 and TRBJ2-7, with 9 bases aligning to TRBD2. Germline CDR1 and CDR2: SQVTM and ANQGSEA. The trim removed 4 bases at V and 2 bases at J, leaving 3 bases unmatched. The CDR3 sequence is 13 residues long.

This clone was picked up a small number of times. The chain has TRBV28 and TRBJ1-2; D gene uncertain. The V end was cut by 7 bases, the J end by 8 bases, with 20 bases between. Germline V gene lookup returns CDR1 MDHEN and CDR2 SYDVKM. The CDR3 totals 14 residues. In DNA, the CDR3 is TGTGCCAGCACCTCCACCCGGAGAGCCTCGGGCTACACCTTC. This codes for CASTSTRRASGYTF.

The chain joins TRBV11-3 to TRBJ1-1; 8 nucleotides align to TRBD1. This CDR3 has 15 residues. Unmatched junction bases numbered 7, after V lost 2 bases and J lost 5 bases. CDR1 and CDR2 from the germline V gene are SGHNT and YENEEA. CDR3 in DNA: TGTGCCAGCAGCTTAAAACCGGGACAGGCAACTGAAGCTTTCTTT. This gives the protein CASSLKPGQATEAFF. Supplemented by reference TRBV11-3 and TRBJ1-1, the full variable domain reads EAGVVQSPRYKIIEKKQPVAFWCNPISGHNTLYWYLQNLGQGPELLIRYENEEAVDDSQLPKDRFSAERLKGVDSTLKIQPAELGDSAVYLCASSLKPGQATEAFFGQGTRLTVV.

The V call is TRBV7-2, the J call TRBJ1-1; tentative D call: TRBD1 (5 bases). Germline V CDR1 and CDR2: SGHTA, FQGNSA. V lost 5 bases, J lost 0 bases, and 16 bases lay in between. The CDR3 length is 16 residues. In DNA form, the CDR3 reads TGTGCCAGCAGCCGGAGGGGCAGCCAACTGAACACTGAAGCTTTCTTT. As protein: CASSRRGSQLNTEAFF. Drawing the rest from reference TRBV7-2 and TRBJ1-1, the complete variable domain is GAGVSQSPSNKVTEKGKDVELRCDPISGHTALYWYRQSLGQGLEFLIYFQGNSAPDKSGLPSDRFSAERTGGSVSTLTIQRTQQEDSAVYLCASSRRGSQLNTEAFFGQGTRLTVV.

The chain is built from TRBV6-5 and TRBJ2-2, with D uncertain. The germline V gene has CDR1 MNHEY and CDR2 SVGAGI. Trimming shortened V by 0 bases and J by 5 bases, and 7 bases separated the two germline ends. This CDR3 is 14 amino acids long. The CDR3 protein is CASSYSHETGELFF. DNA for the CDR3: TGTGCCAGCAGTTACTCCCATGAGACCGGGGAGCTGTTTTTT.

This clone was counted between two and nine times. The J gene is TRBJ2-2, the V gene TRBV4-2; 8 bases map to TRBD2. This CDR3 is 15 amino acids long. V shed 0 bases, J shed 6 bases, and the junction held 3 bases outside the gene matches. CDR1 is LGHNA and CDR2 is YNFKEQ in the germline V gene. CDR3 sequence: CASSQDRGGPGELFF. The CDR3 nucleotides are TGTGCCAGCAGCCAAGATCGGGGGGGCCCCGGGGAGCTGTTTTTT.

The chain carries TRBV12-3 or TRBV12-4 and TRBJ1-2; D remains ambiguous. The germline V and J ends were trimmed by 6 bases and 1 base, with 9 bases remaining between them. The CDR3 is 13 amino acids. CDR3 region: CASSTGGNYGYTF. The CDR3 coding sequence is TGTGCCAGCAGCACCGGTGGTAACTATGGCTACACCTTC.

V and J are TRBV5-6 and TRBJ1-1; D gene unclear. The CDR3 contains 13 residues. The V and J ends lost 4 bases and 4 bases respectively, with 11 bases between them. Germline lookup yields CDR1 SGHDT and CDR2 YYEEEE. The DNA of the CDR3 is TGTGCCAGCAGCCCGCAGGTGAGCACTGAAGCTTTCTTT. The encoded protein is CASSPQVSTEAFF.

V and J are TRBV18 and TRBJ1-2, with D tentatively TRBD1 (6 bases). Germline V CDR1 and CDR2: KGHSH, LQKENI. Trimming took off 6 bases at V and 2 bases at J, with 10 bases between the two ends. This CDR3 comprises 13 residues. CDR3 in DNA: TGTGCCAGCTCGATGGACAGCAACTATGGCTACACCTTC. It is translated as CASSMDSNYGYTF.

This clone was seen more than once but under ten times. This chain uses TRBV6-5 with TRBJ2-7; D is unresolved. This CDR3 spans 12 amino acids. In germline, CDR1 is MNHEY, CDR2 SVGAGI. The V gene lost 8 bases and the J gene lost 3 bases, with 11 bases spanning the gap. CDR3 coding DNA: TGTGCCAGCCGTTCTACCGGCTACGAGCAGTACTTC. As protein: CASRSTGYEQYF.

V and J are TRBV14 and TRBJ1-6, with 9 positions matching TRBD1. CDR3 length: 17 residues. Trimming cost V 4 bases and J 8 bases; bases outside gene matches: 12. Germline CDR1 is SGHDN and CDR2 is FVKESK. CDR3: CASSPLSGTGHDSPLHF. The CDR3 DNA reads TGTGCCAGCAGCCCCCTTTCCGGGACAGGGCATGATTCACCCCTCCACTTT.

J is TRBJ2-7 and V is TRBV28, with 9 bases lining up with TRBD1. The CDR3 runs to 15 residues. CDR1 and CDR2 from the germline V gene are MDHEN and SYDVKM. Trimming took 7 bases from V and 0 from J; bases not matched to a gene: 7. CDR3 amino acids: CASNLPGQGSYEQYF. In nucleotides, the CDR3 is TGTGCCAGCAACCTCCCGGGACAGGGCTCCTACGAGCAGTACTTC. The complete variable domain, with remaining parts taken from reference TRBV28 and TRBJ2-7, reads DVKVTQSSRYLVKRTGEKVFLECVQDMDHENMFWYRQDPGLGLRLIYFSYDVKMKEKGDIPEGYSVSREKKERFSLILESASTNQTSMYLCASNLPGQGSYEQYFGPGTRLTVT.

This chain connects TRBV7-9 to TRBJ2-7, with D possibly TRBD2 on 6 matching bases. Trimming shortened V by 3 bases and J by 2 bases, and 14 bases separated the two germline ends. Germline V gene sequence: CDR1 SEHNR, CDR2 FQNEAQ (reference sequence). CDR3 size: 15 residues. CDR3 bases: TGTGCCAGCAGCTTCGGCAGGGACTTCACCTACGAGCAGTACTTC. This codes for CASSFGRDFTYEQYF.

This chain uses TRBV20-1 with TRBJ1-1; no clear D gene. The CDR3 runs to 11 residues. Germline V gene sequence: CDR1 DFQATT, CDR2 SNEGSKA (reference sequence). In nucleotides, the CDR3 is TGCAGCTTACCTTTCGGCACTGAAGCTTTCTTT. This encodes CSLPFGTEAFF.